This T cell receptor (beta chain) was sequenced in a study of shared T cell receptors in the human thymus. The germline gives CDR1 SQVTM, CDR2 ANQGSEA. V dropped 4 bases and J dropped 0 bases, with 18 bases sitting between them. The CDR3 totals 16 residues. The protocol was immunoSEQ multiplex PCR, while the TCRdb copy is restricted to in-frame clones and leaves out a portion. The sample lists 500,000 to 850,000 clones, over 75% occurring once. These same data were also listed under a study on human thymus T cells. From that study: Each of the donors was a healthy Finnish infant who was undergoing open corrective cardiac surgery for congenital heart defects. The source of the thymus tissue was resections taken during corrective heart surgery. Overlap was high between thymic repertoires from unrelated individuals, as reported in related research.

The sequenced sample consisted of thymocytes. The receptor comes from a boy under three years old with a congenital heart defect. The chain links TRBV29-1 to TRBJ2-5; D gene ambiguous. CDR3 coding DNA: TGCAGCGTTGGGGTGCGAAGTACTACTCACCAAGAGACCCAGTACTTC. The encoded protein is CSVGVRSTTHQETQYF.